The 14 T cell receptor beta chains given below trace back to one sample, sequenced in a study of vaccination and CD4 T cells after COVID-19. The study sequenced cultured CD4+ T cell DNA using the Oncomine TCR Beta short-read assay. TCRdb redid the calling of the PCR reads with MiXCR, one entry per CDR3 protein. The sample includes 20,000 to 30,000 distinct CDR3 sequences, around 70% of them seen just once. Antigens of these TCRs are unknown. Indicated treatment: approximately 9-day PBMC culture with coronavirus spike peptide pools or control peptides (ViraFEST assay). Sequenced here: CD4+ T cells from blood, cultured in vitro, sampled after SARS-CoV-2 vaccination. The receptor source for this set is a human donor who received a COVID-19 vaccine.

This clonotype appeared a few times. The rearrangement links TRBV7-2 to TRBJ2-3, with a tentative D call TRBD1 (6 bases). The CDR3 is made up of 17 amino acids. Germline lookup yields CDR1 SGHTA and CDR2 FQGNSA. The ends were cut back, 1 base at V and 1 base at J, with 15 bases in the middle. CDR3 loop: CASSLVVRGSGTDTQYF. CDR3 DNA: TGTGCCAGCAGCTTAGTCGTGAGGGGGAGTGGCACAGATACGCAGTATTTT.

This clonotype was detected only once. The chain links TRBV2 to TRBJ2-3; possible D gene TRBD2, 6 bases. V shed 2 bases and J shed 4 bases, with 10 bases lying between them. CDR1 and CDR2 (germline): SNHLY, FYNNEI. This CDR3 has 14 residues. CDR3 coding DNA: TGTGCCAGCAGTGAAATCGGGGGTGCAGATACGCAGTATTTT. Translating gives CASSEIGGADTQYF.

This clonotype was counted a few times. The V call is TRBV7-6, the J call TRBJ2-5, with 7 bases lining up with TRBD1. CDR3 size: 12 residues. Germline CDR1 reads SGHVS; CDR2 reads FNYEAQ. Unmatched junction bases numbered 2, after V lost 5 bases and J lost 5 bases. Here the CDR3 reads CASSAQGETQYF. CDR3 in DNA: TGTGCCAGCAGCGCACAGGGGGAGACCCAGTACTTC.

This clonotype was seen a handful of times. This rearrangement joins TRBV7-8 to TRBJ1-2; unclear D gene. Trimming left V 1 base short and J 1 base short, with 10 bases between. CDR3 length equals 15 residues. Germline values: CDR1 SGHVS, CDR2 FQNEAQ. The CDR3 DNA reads TGTGCCAGCAGCTTAGGTCAGGCCCTTAACTATGGCTACACCTTC. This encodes CASSLGQALNYGYTF.

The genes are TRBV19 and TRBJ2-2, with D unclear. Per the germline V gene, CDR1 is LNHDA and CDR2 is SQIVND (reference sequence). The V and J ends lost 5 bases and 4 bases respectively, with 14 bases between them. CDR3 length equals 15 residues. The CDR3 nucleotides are TGTGCCAGTAGTCCGACCGTCCGGACCACCGGGGAGCTGTTTTTT. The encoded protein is CASSPTVRTTGELFF. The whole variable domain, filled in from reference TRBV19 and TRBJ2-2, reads DGGITQSPKYLFRKEGQNVTLSCEQNLNHDAMYWYRQDPGQGLRLIYYSQIVNDFQKGDIAEGYSVSREKKESFPLTVTSAQKNPTAFYLCASSPTVRTTGELFFGEGSRLTVL.

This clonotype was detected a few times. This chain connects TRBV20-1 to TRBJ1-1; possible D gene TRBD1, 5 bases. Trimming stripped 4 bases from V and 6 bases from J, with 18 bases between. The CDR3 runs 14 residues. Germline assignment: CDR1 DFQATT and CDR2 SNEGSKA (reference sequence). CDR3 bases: TGCAGTGCTATACAACCGGGACGGGAGGCTGAAGCTTTCTTT. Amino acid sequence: CSAIQPGREAEAFF.

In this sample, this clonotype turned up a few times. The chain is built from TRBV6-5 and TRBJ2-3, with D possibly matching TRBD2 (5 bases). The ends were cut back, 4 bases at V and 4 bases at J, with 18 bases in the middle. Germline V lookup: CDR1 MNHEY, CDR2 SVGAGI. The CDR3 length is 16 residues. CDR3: CASSWAGLSGPDTQYF. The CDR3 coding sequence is TGTGCCAGCAGTTGGGCGGGCCTTTCCGGGCCAGATACGCAGTATTTT.

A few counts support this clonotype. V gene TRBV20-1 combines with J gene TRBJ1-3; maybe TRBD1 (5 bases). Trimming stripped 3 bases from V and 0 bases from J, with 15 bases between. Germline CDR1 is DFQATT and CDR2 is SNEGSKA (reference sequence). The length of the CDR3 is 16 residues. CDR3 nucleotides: TGCAGTGCTAGTCCCGGGACGGACAACTCTGGAAACACCATATATTTT. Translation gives CSASPGTDNSGNTIYF.

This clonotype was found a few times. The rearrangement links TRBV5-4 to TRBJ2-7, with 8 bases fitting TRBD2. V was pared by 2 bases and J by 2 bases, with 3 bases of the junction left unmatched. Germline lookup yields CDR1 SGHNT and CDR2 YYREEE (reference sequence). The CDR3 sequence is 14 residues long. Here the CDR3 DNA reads TGTGCCAGCAGCTTCGGCGGGGGGCCCTACGAGCAGTACTTC. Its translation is CASSFGGGPYEQYF.

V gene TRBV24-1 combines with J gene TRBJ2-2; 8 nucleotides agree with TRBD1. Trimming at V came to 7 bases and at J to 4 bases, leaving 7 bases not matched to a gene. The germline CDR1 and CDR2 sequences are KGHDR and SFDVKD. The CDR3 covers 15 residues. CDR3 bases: TGTGCCACCAGGGCCAGGGGGCCGAGCACCGGGGAGCTGTTTTTT. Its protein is CATRARGPSTGELFF.

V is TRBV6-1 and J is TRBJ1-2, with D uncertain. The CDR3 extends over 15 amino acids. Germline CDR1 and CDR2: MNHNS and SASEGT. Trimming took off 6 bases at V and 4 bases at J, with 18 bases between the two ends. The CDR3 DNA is TGTGCCAGCAGCCCCCGTTATGGCAGGATCTATGGCTACACCTTC. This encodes CASSPRYGRIYGYTF.

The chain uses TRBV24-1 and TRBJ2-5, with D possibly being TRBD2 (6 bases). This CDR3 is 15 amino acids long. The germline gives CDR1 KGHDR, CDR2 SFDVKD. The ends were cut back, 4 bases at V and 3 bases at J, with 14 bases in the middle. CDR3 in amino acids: CATSDTDGSEETQYF. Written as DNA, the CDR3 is TGTGCCACCAGTGACACGGACGGGAGCGAAGAGACCCAGTACTTC.

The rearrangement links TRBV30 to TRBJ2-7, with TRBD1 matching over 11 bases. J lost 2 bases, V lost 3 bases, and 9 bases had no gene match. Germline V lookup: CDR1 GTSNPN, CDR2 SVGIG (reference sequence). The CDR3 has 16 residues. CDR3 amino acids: CAWSRDRGVMTYEQYF. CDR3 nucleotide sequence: TGTGCCTGGAGCCGGGACAGGGGGGTTATGACCTACGAGCAGTACTTC.

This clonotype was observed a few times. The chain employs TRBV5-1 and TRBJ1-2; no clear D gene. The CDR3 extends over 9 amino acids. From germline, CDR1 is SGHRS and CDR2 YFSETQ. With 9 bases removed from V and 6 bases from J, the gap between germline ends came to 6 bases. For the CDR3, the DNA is TGCGCCACCTTACATGGCTACACCTTC. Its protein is CATLHGYTF.